The 22 T cell receptor beta chains presented below share a single source sample, sequenced in a study of cytomegalovirus exposure and HLA in healthy donors. The PCR made use of 60 Vbeta and 13 Jbeta primers. Sequencing was performed with immunoSEQ multiplex PCR; in TCRdb, only in-frame clones are kept and a portion is missing. The profile shows 150,000 to 200,000 clones, 60% to 85% of them singletons. The sequenced sample consisted of PBMCs. The origin of the receptors is a woman aged 45-65 years in good health and CMV-seropositive.

This clone was recorded once. V and J are TRBV19 and TRBJ1-5, with a tentative D call TRBD1 (6 bases). The CDR3 contains 15 residues. Germline V gene lookup returns CDR1 LNHDA and CDR2 SQIVND (reference sequence). V was clipped by 4 bases and J by 3 bases, with 13 bases between them. The CDR3 here is CASSTQTGFNQPQHF. CDR3 DNA sequence: TGTGCCAGTAGTACTCAGACAGGCTTCAATCAGCCCCAGCATTTT.

This chain uses TRBV29-1 with TRBJ2-5, with D possibly TRBD2 on 7 matching bases. Per the germline V gene, CDR1 is SQVTM and CDR2 is ANQGSEA. The V gene lost 2 bases and the J gene lost 0 bases, with 13 bases spanning the gap. The CDR3 loop spans 15 amino acids. CDR3 amino acids: CSVENWGGDQETQYF. DNA of the CDR3: TGCAGCGTTGAAAACTGGGGGGGCGACCAAGAGACCCAGTACTTC.

A note on this clone: Other DNA sequences in the sample encode the same CDR3. CDR3 sequence (DNA): TGCGCCAGCAGCTTGGAAGGGGCGCGCACCGGGGAGCTGTTTTTT. As protein: CASSLEGARTGELFF. V gene TRBV5-1 combines with J gene TRBJ2-2, with D perhaps TRBD1 (5 bases). CDR3 length: 15 amino acids. Germline CDR1 SGHRS, CDR2 YFSETQ. The V and J ends lost 0 bases and 4 bases respectively, with 10 bases between them.

The chain employs TRBV2 and TRBJ1-1; tentative D call: TRBD1 (5 bases). The V end lost 7 bases, the J end lost 3 bases, and 9 bases lay between the germline ends. Germline loops: CDR1 SNHLY, CDR2 FYNNEI. There are 12 residues in the CDR3. DNA of the CDR3: TGTGCCAGCACCGGGGACTACACTGAAGCTTTCTTT. It translates to CASTGDYTEAFF. Filled out from reference TRBV2 and TRBJ1-1, the complete variable domain reads EPEVTQTPSHQVTQMGQEVILRCVPISNHLYFYWYRQILGQKVEFLVSFYNNEISEKSEIFDDQFSVERPDGSNFTLKIRSTKLEDSAMYFCASTGDYTEAFFGQGTRLTVV.

This clone showed up just once. The genes are TRBV5-4 and TRBJ1-2, with D possibly matching TRBD1 (6 bases). V was pared by 4 bases and J by 3 bases, with 16 bases between. This CDR3 spans 15 amino acids. Germline assignment: CDR1 SGHNT and CDR2 YYREEE (reference sequence). The CDR3 here is CASSHAWGGDYGYTF. The CDR3 bases are TGTGCCAGCAGCCACGCCTGGGGGGGCGACTATGGCTACACCTTC. Drawing the rest from reference TRBV5-4 and TRBJ1-2, the complete variable domain is ETGVTQSPTHLIKTRGQQVTLRCSSQSGHNTVSWYQQALGQGPQFIFQYYREEENGRGNFPPRFSGLQFPNYSSELNVNALELDDSALYLCASSHAWGGDYGYTFGSGTRLTVV.

The rearrangement links TRBV10-3 to TRBJ1-1; a weak D match, TRBD1 (5 bases). CDR3 size: 13 residues. V dropped 0 bases and J dropped 11 bases, with 13 bases sitting between them. Germline assignment: CDR1 ENHRY and CDR2 SYGVKD. The CDR3 region is CAISESMPGRAFF. CDR3 sequence (DNA): TGTGCCATCAGTGAGTCGATGCCAGGGCGTGCTTTCTTT.

The CDR3 spells CASSLRQHF. The CDR3 DNA is TGTGCCAGCAGCCTCCGCCAGCATTTT. The gene calls are TRBV21-1 and TRBJ1-5. TRBV21-1 is a pseudogene segment. This CDR3 region has 9 residues.

The CDR3 nucleotides are TGTGCCAGCAGTGAAAAGGGGTACACAGATACGCAGTATTTT. It yields the protein CASSEKGYTDTQYF. The rearrangement uses TRBV2 and TRBJ2-3, with a tentative D call TRBD1 (5 bases). CDR3 length: 14 amino acids. Trimming shortened V by 2 bases and J by 2 bases, and 8 bases separated the two germline ends. Germline V CDR1 and CDR2: SNHLY, FYNNEI.

The genes are TRBV5-1 and TRBJ1-4, with TRBD1 matching 10 bases. Germline loops: CDR1 SGHRS, CDR2 YFSETQ. This CDR3 spans 16 amino acids. The V segment lost 4 bases and the J segment 0 bases; nucleotides outside the gene matches: 3. In DNA, the CDR3 is TGCGCCAGCAGCAGGGACAGGGGACCAACTAATGAAAAACTGTTTTTT. It is translated as CASSRDRGPTNEKLFF. The whole variable domain, filled in from reference TRBV5-1 and TRBJ1-4, reads KAGVTQTPRYLIKTRGQQVTLSCSPISGHRSVSWYQQTPGQGLQFLFEYFSETQRNKGNFPGRFSGRQFSNSRSEMNVSTLELGDSALYLCASSRDRGPTNEKLFFGSGTQLSVL.

The CDR3 here is CASSVAAGVQDTQYF. The CDR3 DNA sequence: TGTGCCAGCAGCGTAGCGGCGGGGGTCCAAGATACGCAGTATTTT. The rearrangement uses TRBV9 and TRBJ2-3; the match to TRBD2 covers 7 bases. The CDR3 length is 15 residues. The germline V gene encodes CDR1 SGDLS and CDR2 YYNGEE. V lost 0 bases and J lost 5; bases outside the gene matches: 6.

V gene TRBV18 combines with J gene TRBJ1-3, with 8 nucleotides matching TRBD1. The CDR3 loop spans 14 amino acids. Germline values: CDR1 KGHSH, CDR2 LQKENI. V lost 3 bases, J lost 2 bases, and 0 bases stayed unmatched. The CDR3 is CASSPDRAGNTIYF. The CDR3 bases are TGTGCCAGCTCACCGGACAGGGCTGGAAACACCATATATTTT.

This clone was seen a single time. J is TRBJ2-2 and V is TRBV27; a possible D gene is TRBD1 (6 bases). The CDR3 runs 16 residues. V shed 5 bases and J shed 5 bases, with 18 bases lying between them. Germline values: CDR1 MNHEY, CDR2 SMNVEV (reference sequence). The CDR3 sequence: CASSTTQRGLTGELFF. The CDR3 nucleotides read TGTGCCAGCAGTACCACCCAGAGGGGGTTGACCGGGGAGCTGTTTTTT.

This clone appeared a single time. The genes are TRBV5-4 and TRBJ2-1, with TRBD2 identical over 12 bases. The V segment lost 2 bases and the J segment 9 bases; nucleotides outside the gene matches: 3. Germline lookup yields CDR1 SGHNT and CDR2 YYREEE (reference sequence). The CDR3 consists of 14 residues. CDR3 coding DNA: TGTGCCAGCAGCTTCCTAGCGGGGGGGACTGAGCAGTTCTTC. Translation: CASSFLAGGTEQFF. Full variable domain (missing parts from reference TRBV5-4 and TRBJ2-1): ETGVTQSPTHLIKTRGQQVTLRCSSQSGHNTVSWYQQALGQGPQFIFQYYREEENGRGNFPPRFSGLQFPNYSSELNVNALELDDSALYLCASSFLAGGTEQFFGPGTRLTVL.

This CDR3 reads CASSVQGSGNQPQHF. CDR3 DNA sequence: TGTGCCAGCAGCGTACAGGGTTCGGGTAATCAGCCCCAGCATTTT. This chain links TRBV6-5 with TRBJ1-5, with TRBD1 as a possible D gene (6 bases). Germline V gene sequence: CDR1 MNHEY, CDR2 SVGAGI. Trimming took off 6 bases at V and 4 bases at J, with 16 bases between the two ends. The CDR3 is 15 residues long.

This clone was found a few times. This chain joins TRBV6-1 and TRBJ1-5; 7 bases are a match to TRBD1. V lost 6 bases to trimming and J lost 4 bases; unmatched junction nucleotides: 3. The CDR3 has 13 amino acids. The V gene's germline CDR1 is MNHNS and CDR2 SASEGT. For the CDR3, the DNA is TGTGCCAGCAGAACAGGGGTTAATCAGCCCCAGCATTTT. Translating gives CASRTGVNQPQHF.

This clone turned up a few times. V and J are TRBV4-1 and TRBJ1-3, with D possibly TRBD1 on 6 matching bases. Per germline, CDR1 MGHRA and CDR2 YSYEKL. There are 17 residues in the CDR3. V gave up 1 base and J gave up 2 bases, with 15 bases separating them. The CDR3: CASSQGHGGSTGNTIYF. The CDR3 DNA reads TGCGCCAGCAGCCAAGGGCATGGGGGCTCAACTGGAAACACCATATATTTT.

The J gene is TRBJ1-2, the V gene TRBV27, with 7 nucleotides matching TRBD1. Germline values: CDR1 MNHEY, CDR2 SMNVEV (reference sequence). The ends lost 5 bases at V and 4 bases at J; junction bases unmatched: 10. The CDR3 consists of 15 residues. This CDR3 is CASSPARQGGYGYTF. As DNA, the CDR3 is TGTGCCAGCAGTCCGGCCAGACAGGGCGGCTATGGCTACACCTTC.

The rearrangement joins TRBV2 to TRBJ2-2; no clear D gene. CDR1 SNHLY and CDR2 FYNNEI come from the germline V gene. The CDR3 extends over 14 amino acids. V was trimmed by 4 bases and J by 4 bases, leaving 10 bases between them. CDR3 loop: CASSGLRGTGELFF. The CDR3 DNA sequence: TGTGCCAGCAGTGGCCTCAGAGGCACCGGGGAGCTGTTTTTT.

The chain couples TRBV28 to TRBJ1-2; 11 bases align to TRBD1. Germline V gives CDR1 MDHEN, CDR2 SYDVKM. This CDR3 has 15 residues. The trim removed 2 bases at V and 7 bases at J, leaving 6 bases unmatched. Written as DNA, the CDR3 is TGTGCCAGCAGTTTAAGGACAGGGGGCCGTCGTGGCTACACCTTC. Translation gives CASSLRTGGRRGYTF.

CDR3: CASSRRAEGDYEQYF. CDR3 sequence (DNA): TGTGCCAGCAGCCGCAGGGCCGAGGGGGACTACGAGCAGTACTTC. The J gene is TRBJ2-7, the V gene TRBV5-8; a weak D match, TRBD1 (6 bases). With 4 bases removed from V and 3 bases from J, the gap between germline ends came to 17 bases. CDR1 is SGHTS, CDR2 YDEGEE, per germline. The CDR3 has 15 residues.

V usage is TRBV11-1 and J usage is TRBJ2-1; 9 bases are a match to TRBD2. Germline V lookup: CDR1 SGHAT, CDR2 FQDESV (reference sequence). The CDR3 length is 15 residues. V lost 5 bases to trimming and J lost 5 bases; unmatched junction nucleotides: 7. This CDR3 is CASSPGASGNNEQFF. The CDR3 DNA is TGTGCCAGCAGCCCGGGGGCTAGCGGGAACAATGAGCAGTTCTTC.

The V gene is TRBV6-4, the J gene TRBJ1-4; a possible D gene is TRBD1 (6 bases). The CDR3 sequence is 15 residues long. V lost 6 bases and J lost 3, with 14 bases in between. Germline values: CDR1 MRHNA, CDR2 SNTAGT. Here the CDR3 reads CASSLTGKANEKLFF. CDR3 DNA sequence: TGTGCCAGCAGCTTAACAGGGAAGGCTAATGAAAAACTGTTTTTT.